The rows below give T cell receptor beta chains drawn from one sample of a study of CD8 T cells in ankylosing spondylitis. Via MiXCR, TCRdb re-called the 5' RACE reads, giving one row per CDR3 protein. The sample includes hundreds of thousands of distinct CDR3 sequences, around 20% seen only once; the top ten take roughly 14%. The sequenced sample consisted of blood, either unsorted or a sorted T cell fraction (not recorded which). The receptors derive from a male donor with ankylosing spondylitis or in good health (not recorded which). Both conserved end residues are part of each CDR3. The order of the fields is V gene, D gene, CDR3 length, J gene, clone size, CDR3 DNA, CDR3 protein. The D gene is left open where the match is weak. Clone size, where shown, is once, few, many, or a class for clones that have expanded.

TRBV7-3	-	20	TRBJ1-5	-	TGTGCCAGCAGCTTAAGCCCCAGTTGGGACCTCAAAGATAGCAATCAGCCCCAGCATTTT	CASSLSPSWDLKDSNQPQHF
TRBV5-1	-	15	TRBJ2-5	few	TGCGCCAGCAGCTTTACGGGTGGGAACCAAGAGACCCAGTACTTC	CASSFTGGNQETQYF
TRBV4-1	-	12	TRBJ2-1	-	TGCGCCAGCAGCCAAGATCTTCGTGAGCAGTTCTTC	CASSQDLREQFF
TRBV20-1	TRBD1	14	TRBJ2-2	-	TGCAGTGCAGTCTGGGACAGGAACACCGGGGAGCTGTTTTTT	CSAVWDRNTGELFF
TRBV29-1	-	12	TRBJ2-1	-	TGCAGCGTTGGAGGGGTCGTGCATGAGCAGTTCTTC	CSVGGVVHEQFF
TRBV3-1	TRBD1	17	TRBJ2-1	-	TGTGCCAGCAGCCTCCGGGGTTACAGGGGCGAGGACAATGAGCAGTTCTTC	CASSLRGYRGEDNEQFF
TRBV12-3/TRBV12-4	TRBD1	11	TRBJ2-7	-	TGTGCCTGCCGACAGGGCTACGAGCAGTACTTC	CACRQGYEQYF
TRBV12-3/TRBV12-4	-	16	TRBJ2-2	few	TGTGCCAGCATAACAGAGACAGGAGGAAACACCGGGGAGCTGTTTTTT	CASITETGGNTGELFF
TRBV12-3/TRBV12-4	TRBD1	16	TRBJ1-2	few	TGTGCCAGCAGTTCGTCTATGGCAGGGGGCTGGTATGGCTACACCTTC	CASSSSMAGGWYGYTF
TRBV20-1	TRBD2	13	TRBJ2-7	-	TGCAGTGCTAGGGGGATAGCGGGGTTCGAGCAGTACTTC	CSARGIAGFEQYF
TRBV6-1	TRBD2	16	TRBJ2-2	few	TGTGCCAGCAGTCCCACTAGCGGGGGTTGGGCCGGGGAGCTGTTTTTT	CASSPTSGGWAGELFF
TRBV12-3/TRBV12-4	-	12	TRBJ2-5	few	TGTGCCAGCAGTTTAGTGGAGGAGACCCAGTACTTC	CASSLVEETQYF
TRBV7-9	-	17	TRBJ2-2	few	TGTGCCAGCAGCCCCCTTGTAGGCCATGGGGGTTCCGGGGAGCTGTTTTTT	CASSPLVGHGGSGELFF
TRBV27	-	15	TRBJ2-7	few	TGTGCCAGCAGTTTTTCGGGAGTACCAACCTACGAGCAGTACTTC	CASSFSGVPTYEQYF
TRBV9	TRBD1	21	TRBJ2-6	-	TGTGCCAGCAGCGTAGATGTAGAGGGCAGGGGGCCAGTCTCTGGGGCCAACGTCCTGACTTTC	CASSVDVEGRGPVSGANVLTF
TRBV5-6	-	13	TRBJ2-7	-	TGTGCCAGCAGCTTGGGGACATTTTACGAGCAGTACTTC	CASSLGTFYEQYF
TRBV27	-	13	TRBJ2-3	-	TGTGCCAGCCGGTGGGGTGGCGGGGATACGCAGTATTTT	CASRWGGGDTQYF
TRBV6-2/TRBV6-3	-	14	TRBJ2-7	-	TGTGCCAGCAGTTATCCGGGACACGCCTCGGAGCAGTACTTC	CASSYPGHASEQYF
TRBV7-9	TRBD2	15	TRBJ2-3	few	TGTGCCAGCAGCCGCCCGGGGGGAAGCACAGATACGCAGTATTTT	CASSRPGGSTDTQYF
TRBV7-2	TRBD2	16	TRBJ2-1	-	TGTGCCAGCAGCCAACTAGCGGGGGGCTTAAACAATGAGCAGTTCTTC	CASSQLAGGLNNEQFF
TRBV27	TRBD1	14	TRBJ2-7	-	TGTGCCAGCAGTCCCGAACAGGGGTCCTACGAGCAGTACTTC	CASSPEQGSYEQYF
TRBV12-3/TRBV12-4	-	14	TRBJ2-1	many	TGTGCCAGCAGTTTAGGGACCCCCTTGGGTGAGCAGTTCTTC	CASSLGTPLGEQFF
TRBV10-2	-	13	TRBJ2-1	few	TGCGCCAGCAGCGGGGGGCTTGACAATGAGCAGTTCTTC	CASSGGLDNEQFF
TRBV20-1	-	13	TRBJ1-5	-	TGCAGTGCTAGAGTGGACGGGGATCAGCCCCAGCATTTT	CSARVDGDQPQHF
TRBV6-1	-	15	TRBJ2-7	-	TGTGCCAGCAGTACCCCCCCAACAGCAGCCTACGAGCAGTACTTC	CASSTPPTAAYEQYF
TRBV29-1	-	14	TRBJ2-7	-	TGCAGCGTTGTATTGTCAGGAGGGTCCTACGAGCAGTACTTC	CSVVLSGGSYEQYF
TRBV15	-	13	TRBJ2-3	-	TGTGCCACCAGCAGAGACAACTCGGGGACGCAGTATTTT	CATSRDNSGTQYF
TRBV9	TRBD1	14	TRBJ2-7	few	TGTGCCAGCAGCGGAGGGGACAGACCCTACGAGCAGTACTTC	CASSGGDRPYEQYF
TRBV7-6	TRBD1	15	TRBJ1-5	few	TGTGCCAGCAGCCAGGGGGTCGATAGCAATCAGCCCCAGCATTTT	CASSQGVDSNQPQHF
TRBV20-1	-	14	TRBJ2-7	few	TGCAGTGCTAGATCCCGGGACTCGGGGTACGAGCAGTACTTC	CSARSRDSGYEQYF
TRBV20-1	TRBD1	14	TRBJ2-5	-	TGCAGTGACCCATTGACAGGGCTACAAGAGACCCAGTACTTC	CSDPLTGLQETQYF
TRBV20-1	-	14	TRBJ2-7	few	TGCAGTGCCATAGACCCGCGCAGCTCCTACGAGCAGTACTTC	CSAIDPRSSYEQYF
TRBV28	-	14	TRBJ2-3	-	TGTGCCAGCAGTTTATTTAGTCCCAGGGATACGCAGTATTTT	CASSLFSPRDTQYF
TRBV5-6	-	14	TRBJ2-3	-	TGTGCCAGCAGCCCGGGACACTCCACAGATACGCAGTATTTT	CASSPGHSTDTQYF
TRBV30	-	13	TRBJ2-1	few	TGTGCCTGGAGTCCGGGTCACTACAATGAGCAGTTCTTC	CAWSPGHYNEQFF
TRBV12-3/TRBV12-4	TRBD1	15	TRBJ2-1	few	TGTGCCAGCAGTTCCTACGGGGACAGCCCACACCGGCAGTTCTTC	CASSSYGDSPHRQFF
TRBV11-2	TRBD2	14	TRBJ2-1	-	TGTGCCAGCAGCTTTACGGCGGGGGACAATGAGCAGTTCTTC	CASSFTAGDNEQFF
TRBV29-1	TRBD1	14	TRBJ1-4	-	TGCAGCGTTGAGAGACAGGGGACTAATGAAAAACTGTTTTTT	CSVERQGTNEKLFF
TRBV12-3/TRBV12-4	TRBD2	16	TRBJ2-3	few	TGTGCCAGCACCCCTACTACTAGCGGGCCCACAGATACGCAGTATTTT	CASTPTTSGPTDTQYF
TRBV5-8	-	13	TRBJ2-7	few	TGTGCCAGCAGCTTAATTGTGGGCTACGAGCAGTACTTC	CASSLIVGYEQYF
TRBV28	-	15	TRBJ2-5	few	TGTGCCAGCAGCCCGGGGGGCCGCGTTGAAGAGACCCAGTACTTC	CASSPGGRVEETQYF
TRBV3-1	-	13	TRBJ1-2	-	TGTGCCAGCAGCCATCCAACTAACTATGGCTACACCTTC	CASSHPTNYGYTF
TRBV30	-	15	TRBJ2-3	few	TGTGCCTACACCCGTGGGGTTTCCGAAGCAGATACGCAGTATTTT	CAYTRGVSEADTQYF
TRBV24-1	-	18	TRBJ2-2	few	TGTGCCACCAGTGACCCGAAGCGCGCCCTCCCGAACACCGGGGAGCTGTTTTTT	CATSDPKRALPNTGELFF
TRBV11-2	TRBD1	15	TRBJ2-7	once	TGTGCCAGCAGCATATCCGGGACAGGGGTTGAGGAGCAGTACTTC	CASSISGTGVEEQYF
TRBV10-2	TRBD1	14	TRBJ2-7	-	TGCGCCAGCAGCTCGACAGGGTCGGGGTACGAGCAGTACTTC	CASSSTGSGYEQYF
TRBV5-1	-	11	TRBJ1-1	-	TGCGCCAGCAGCTTGGGTGGAGACTGTACCTTT	CASSLGGDCTF
TRBV11-2	-	17	TRBJ2-2	few	TGTGCCAGCAGCGGGGCGGGGTCGGCTGGGAAAGCCGGGGAGCTGTTTTTT	CASSGAGSAGKAGELFF
TRBV25-1	-	15	TRBJ2-1	-	TGTGCCAGCAGTGACCGGGACTCTTTCCACAATGAGCAGTTCTTC	CASSDRDSFHNEQFF
TRBV12-3/TRBV12-4	-	15	TRBJ2-1	few	TGTGCCAGCACTCCGGAGAGGGTCGCCTACAATGAGCAGTTCTTC	CASTPERVAYNEQFF
TRBV7-3	-	15	TRBJ2-1	-	TGTGCCAGCACCCGAGGGGAGTCCTCCTACAATGAGCAGTTCTTC	CASTRGESSYNEQFF
TRBV12-3/TRBV12-4	TRBD2	12	TRBJ2-2	few	TGCGTCAACGGGGGGGGAACCGGGGAGCTGTTTTTT	CVNGGGTGELFF
TRBV3-1	TRBD1	16	TRBJ2-7	-	TGTGCCAGCAGCCACCAAGAAGGACAGGGGGTGAGGGAGCAGTACTTC	CASSHQEGQGVREQYF
TRBV6-1	TRBD1	13	TRBJ1-2	few	TGTGCCAGTGGGGACAGGGGAGACTATGGCTACACCTTC	CASGDRGDYGYTF
TRBV12-3/TRBV12-4	-	14	TRBJ2-5	few	TGTGCCAGCAGTTTGGGGGGAATCCAAGAGACCCAGTACTTC	CASSLGGIQETQYF
TRBV20-1	-	13	TRBJ1-2	few	TGCAGTGTTTTTAGTTTGGAGAACTATGGCTACACCTTC	CSVFSLENYGYTF